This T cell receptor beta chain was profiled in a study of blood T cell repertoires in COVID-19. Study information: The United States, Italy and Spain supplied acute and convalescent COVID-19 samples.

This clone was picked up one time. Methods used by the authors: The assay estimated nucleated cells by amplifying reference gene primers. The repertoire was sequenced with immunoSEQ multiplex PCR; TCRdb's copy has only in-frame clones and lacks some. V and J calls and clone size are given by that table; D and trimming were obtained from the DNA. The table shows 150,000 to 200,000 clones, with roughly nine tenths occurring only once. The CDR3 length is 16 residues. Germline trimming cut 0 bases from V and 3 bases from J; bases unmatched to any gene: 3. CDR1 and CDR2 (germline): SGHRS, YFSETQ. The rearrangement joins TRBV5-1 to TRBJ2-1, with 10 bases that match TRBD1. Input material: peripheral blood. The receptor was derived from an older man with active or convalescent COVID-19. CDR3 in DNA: TGCGCCAGCAGCTTGGGAGGACAGGGGGTCTACAATGAGCAGTTCTTC. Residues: CASSLGGQGVYNEQFF.